This TCR beta chain derives from a study of cytomegalovirus exposure and HLA in healthy donors. Across the study: A prior analysis found about 120 million unique TCR beta sequences from 150 million to 200 million T cells. Study-wide results and limits: Altogether, 150 to 200 TCR beta chains were recorded as cytomegalovirus-associated. Per a later analysis, HLA-associated TCR beta chains showed more clonal expansion than other, equally common TCR beta chains. The authors reported that TCR beta sequences could predict HLA-A and HLA-B alleles. These predictions were accurate for most subjects in the first cohort.

Researchers ran the PCR with 60 Vbeta and 13 Jbeta primers. Some clones are missing from TCRdb's copy, which holds only in-frame ones; the method was immunoSEQ multiplex PCR. The table shows 150,000 to 200,000 clones, with roughly 87% occurring only once. With regard to this clone: Antigen: not known.

Germline V CDR1 and CDR2: SGHTA, FQGNSA. Unmatched junction bases numbered 2, after V lost 5 bases and J lost 0 bases. This CDR3 has 14 residues. V usage is TRBV7-2 and J usage is TRBJ1-1; 8 nucleotides match TRBD1. The TCR sequence derives from a man in his forties in good health and CMV-seronegative. Specimen: PBMCs. The DNA for the CDR3 is TGTGCCAGCAGCATGACAGGGGTGAACACTGAAGCTTTCTTT. It codes for CASSMTGVNTEAFF.